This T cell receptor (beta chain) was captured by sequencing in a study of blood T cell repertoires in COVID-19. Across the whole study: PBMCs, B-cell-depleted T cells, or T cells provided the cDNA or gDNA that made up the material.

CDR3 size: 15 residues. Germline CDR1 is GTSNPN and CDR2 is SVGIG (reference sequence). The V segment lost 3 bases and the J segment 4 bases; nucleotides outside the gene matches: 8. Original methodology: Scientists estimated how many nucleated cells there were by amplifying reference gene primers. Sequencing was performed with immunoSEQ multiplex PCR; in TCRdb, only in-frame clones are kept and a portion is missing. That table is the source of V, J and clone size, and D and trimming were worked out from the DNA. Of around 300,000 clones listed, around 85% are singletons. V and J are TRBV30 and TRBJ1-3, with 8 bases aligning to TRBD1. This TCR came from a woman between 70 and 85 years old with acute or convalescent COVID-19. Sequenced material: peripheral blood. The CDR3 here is CAWRIQGERGNTIYF. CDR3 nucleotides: TGTGCCTGGAGGATACAGGGGGAAAGGGGAAACACCATATATTTT. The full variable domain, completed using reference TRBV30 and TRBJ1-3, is SQTIHQWPATLVQPVGSPLSLECTVEGTSNPNLYWYRQAAGRGLQLLFYSVGIGQISSEVPQNLSASRPQDRQFILSSKKLLLSDSGFYLCAWRIQGERGNTIYFGEGSWLTVV.